This T cell receptor beta chain was identified during a study of T cell responses to AZD1222 COVID-19 vaccine. This clone occurred a few times. Trimming removed 3 bases at V and 6 bases at J, with 21 bases between. This CDR3 has 16 residues. Germline V gene data show CDR1 as DFQATT and CDR2 as SNEGSKA (reference sequence). Profiling relied on immunoSEQ multiplex PCR, and the TCRdb table lists in-frame clones only, not all of them. The data show some 90,000 clones, with 70% to 90% seen just once and roughly a fifth held by the top ten. The V call is TRBV20-1, the J call TRBJ1-5; tentatively, D is TRBD1 (5 bases). This sample comprised peripheral blood, obtained on day 0 of AZD1222 vaccination. This TCR came from an adult in good health. CDR3 sequence (DNA): TGCAGTGCTAGTAGTTCATGGGGCCGCCTCGGTCAGCCCCAGCATTTT. Translating gives CSASSSWGRLGQPQHF.